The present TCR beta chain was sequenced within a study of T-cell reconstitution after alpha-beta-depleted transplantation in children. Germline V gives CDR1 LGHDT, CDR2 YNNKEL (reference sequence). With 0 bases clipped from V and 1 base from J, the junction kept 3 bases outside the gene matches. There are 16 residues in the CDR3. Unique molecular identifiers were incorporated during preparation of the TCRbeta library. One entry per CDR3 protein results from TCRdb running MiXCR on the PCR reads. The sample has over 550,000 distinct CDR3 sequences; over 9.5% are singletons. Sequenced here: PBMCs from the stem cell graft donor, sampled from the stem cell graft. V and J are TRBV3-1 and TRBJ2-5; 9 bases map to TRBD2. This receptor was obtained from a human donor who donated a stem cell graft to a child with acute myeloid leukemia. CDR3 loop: CASSQDLAGRQETQYF. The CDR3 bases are TGTGCCAGCAGCCAAGATCTAGCGGGACGCCAAGAGACCCAGTACTTC.